The clone carrying this TCR beta chain was counted between two and nine times. This sample stems from a study of cytomegalovirus exposure and HLA in healthy donors. Trimming left V 11 bases short and J 7 bases short, with 14 bases between. The CDR3 has 12 residues. Germline values: CDR1 LGHNA, CDR2 YSLEER. The PCR contained 60 Vbeta and 13 Jbeta primers. Study processing details: Unique TCR beta chains totaled roughly 81 million in a later count, with approximately 11 million of them shared. Assay used: immunoSEQ multiplex PCR; TCRdb lists only in-frame clones, some missing. Clone size and the V and J calls come from that table; the DNA yielded D and trimming. The sample lists some 100,000 clones; 69% were seen once.

What was sequenced was PBMCs. This chain connects TRBV4-3 to TRBJ1-4; D ambiguous. The TCR comes from a woman in her 70s in good health and CMV-seropositive. CDR3: CASGRPFEKLFF. The CDR3 coding sequence is TGCGCCTCCGGCAGGCCGTTTGAAAAACTGTTTTTT.